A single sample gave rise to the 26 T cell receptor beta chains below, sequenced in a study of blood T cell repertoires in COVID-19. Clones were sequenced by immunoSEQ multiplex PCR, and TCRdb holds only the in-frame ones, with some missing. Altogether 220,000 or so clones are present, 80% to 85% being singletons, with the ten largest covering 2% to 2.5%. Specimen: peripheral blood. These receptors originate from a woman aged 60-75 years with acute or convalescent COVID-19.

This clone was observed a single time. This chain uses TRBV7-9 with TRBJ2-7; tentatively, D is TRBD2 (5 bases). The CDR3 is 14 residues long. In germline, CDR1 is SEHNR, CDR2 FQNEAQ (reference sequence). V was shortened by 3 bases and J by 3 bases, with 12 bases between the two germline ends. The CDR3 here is CASSFEGTLYEQYF. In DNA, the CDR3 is TGTGCCAGCAGCTTCGAGGGAACCCTCTACGAGCAGTACTTC. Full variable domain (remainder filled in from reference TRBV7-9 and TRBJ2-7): DTGVSQNPRHKITKRGQNVTFRCDPISEHNRLYWYRQTLGQGPEFLTYFQNEAQLEKSRLLSDRFSAERPKGSFSTLEIQRTEQGDSAMYLCASSFEGTLYEQYFGPGTRLTVT.

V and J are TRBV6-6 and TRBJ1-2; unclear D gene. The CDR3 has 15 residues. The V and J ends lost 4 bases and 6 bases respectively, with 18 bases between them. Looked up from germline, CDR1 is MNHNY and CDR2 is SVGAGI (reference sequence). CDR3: CASSLKIGARDGYTF. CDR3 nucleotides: TGTGCCAGCAGTTTAAAGATAGGCGCCCGGGATGGCTACACCTTC.

CDR3 DNA: TGTGCCAGCAGCCCTGGGGGGGGCAGCGGCTACACCTTC. It specifies CASSPGGGSGYTF. The chain couples TRBV5-6 to TRBJ1-2, with D maybe TRBD1 (6 bases). The CDR3 is 13 amino acids. The germline CDR1 and CDR2 sequences are SGHDT and YYEEEE. Trimming took 4 bases from V and 8 from J, leaving 15 bases between them.

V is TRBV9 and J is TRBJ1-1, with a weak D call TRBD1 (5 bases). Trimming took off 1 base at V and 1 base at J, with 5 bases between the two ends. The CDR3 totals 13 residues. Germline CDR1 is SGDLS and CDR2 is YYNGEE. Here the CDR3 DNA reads TGTGCCAGCAGCGTACAGGGGAACACTGAAGCTTTCTTT. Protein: CASSVQGNTEAFF.

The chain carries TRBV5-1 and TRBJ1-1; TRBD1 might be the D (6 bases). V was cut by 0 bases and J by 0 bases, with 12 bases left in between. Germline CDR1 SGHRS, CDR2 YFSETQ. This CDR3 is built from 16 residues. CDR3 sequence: CASSLARTVMNTEAFF. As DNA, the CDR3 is TGCGCCAGCAGCTTGGCCCGGACAGTGATGAACACTGAAGCTTTCTTT.

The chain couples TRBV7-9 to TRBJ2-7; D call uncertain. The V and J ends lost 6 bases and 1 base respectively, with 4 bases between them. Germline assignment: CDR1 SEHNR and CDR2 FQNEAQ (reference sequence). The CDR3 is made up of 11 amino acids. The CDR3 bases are TGTGCCAGCAGTGTATCCTACGAGCAGTACTTC. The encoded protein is CASSVSYEQYF.

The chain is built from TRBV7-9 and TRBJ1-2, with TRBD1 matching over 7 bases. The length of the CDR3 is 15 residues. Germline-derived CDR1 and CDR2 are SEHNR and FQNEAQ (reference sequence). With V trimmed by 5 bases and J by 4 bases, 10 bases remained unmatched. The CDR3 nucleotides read TGTGCCAGCAGCCCAGGACAGGCTCAACCCTATGGCTACACCTTC. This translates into CASSPGQAQPYGYTF.

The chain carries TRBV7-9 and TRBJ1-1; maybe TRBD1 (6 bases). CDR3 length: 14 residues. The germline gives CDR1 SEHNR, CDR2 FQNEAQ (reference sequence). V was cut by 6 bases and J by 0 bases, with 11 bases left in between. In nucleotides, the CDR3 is TGTGCCAGCAGGTCAGGGGTCATGAACACTGAAGCTTTCTTT. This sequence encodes CASRSGVMNTEAFF.

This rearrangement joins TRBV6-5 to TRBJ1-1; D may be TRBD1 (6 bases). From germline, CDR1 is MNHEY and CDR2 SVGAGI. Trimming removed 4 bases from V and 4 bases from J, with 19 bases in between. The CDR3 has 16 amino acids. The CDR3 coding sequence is TGTGCCAGCAGTTCCCCCCGGGGGGGGCCGGTCACTGAAGCTTTCTTT. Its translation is CASSSPRGGPVTEAFF.

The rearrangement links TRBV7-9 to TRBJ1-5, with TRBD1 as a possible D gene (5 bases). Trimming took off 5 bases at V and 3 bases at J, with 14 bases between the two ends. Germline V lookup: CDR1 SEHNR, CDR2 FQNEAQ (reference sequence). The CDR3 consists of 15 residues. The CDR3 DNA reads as TGTGCCAGCAGCGCCGAGGGAGGGACCAATCAGCCCCAGCATTTT. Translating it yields CASSAEGGTNQPQHF.

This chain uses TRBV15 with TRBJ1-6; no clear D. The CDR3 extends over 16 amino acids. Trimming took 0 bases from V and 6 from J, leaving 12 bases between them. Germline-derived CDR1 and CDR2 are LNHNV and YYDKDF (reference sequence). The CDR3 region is CATSRELSHSNSPLHF. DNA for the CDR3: TGTGCCACCAGCAGAGAACTGAGCCACTCTAATTCACCCCTCCACTTT.

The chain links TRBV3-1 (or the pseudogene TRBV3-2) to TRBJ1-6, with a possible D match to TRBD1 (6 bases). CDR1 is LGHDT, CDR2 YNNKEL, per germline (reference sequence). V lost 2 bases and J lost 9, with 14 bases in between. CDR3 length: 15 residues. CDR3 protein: CASSQFLTGGSPLHF. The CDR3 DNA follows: TGTGCCAGCAGCCAATTTCTGACAGGCGGTTCACCCCTCCACTTT.

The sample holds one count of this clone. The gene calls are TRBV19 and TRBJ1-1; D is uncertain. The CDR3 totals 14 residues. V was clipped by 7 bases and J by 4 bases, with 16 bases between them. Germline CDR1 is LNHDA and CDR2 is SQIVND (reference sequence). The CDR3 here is CASKARRSGTEAFF. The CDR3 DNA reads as TGTGCCAGTAAGGCCAGACGGTCGGGCACTGAAGCTTTCTTT.

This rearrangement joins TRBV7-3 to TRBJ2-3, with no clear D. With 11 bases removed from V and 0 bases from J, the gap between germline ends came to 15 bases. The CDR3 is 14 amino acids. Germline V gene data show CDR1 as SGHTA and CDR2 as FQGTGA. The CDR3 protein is CALPPRASTDTQYF. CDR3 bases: TGTGCCCTACCCCCTCGTGCGAGCACAGATACGCAGTATTTT. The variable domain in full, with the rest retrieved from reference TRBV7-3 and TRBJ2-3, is GAGVSQTPSNKVTEKGKYVELRCDPISGHTALYWYRQSLGQGPEFLIYFQGTGAADDSGLPNDRFFAVRPEGSVSTLKIQRTERGDSAVYLCALPPRASTDTQYFGPGTRLTVL.

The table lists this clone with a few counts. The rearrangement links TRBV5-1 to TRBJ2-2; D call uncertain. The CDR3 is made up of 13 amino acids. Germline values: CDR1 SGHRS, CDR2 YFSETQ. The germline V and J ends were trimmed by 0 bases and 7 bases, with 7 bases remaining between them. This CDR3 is CASSLGAGGELFF. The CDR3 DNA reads TGCGCCAGCAGCTTGGGCGCCGGCGGGGAGCTGTTTTTT.

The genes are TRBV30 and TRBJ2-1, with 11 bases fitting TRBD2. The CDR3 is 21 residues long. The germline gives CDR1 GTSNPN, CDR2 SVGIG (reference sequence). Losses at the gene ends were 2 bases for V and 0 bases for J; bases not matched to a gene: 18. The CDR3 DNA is TGTGCCTGGAGTACACGTTCATTGGCTAGCGGGGGGCTAAGCTCCTACAATGAGCAGTTCTTC. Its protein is CAWSTRSLASGGLSSYNEQFF.

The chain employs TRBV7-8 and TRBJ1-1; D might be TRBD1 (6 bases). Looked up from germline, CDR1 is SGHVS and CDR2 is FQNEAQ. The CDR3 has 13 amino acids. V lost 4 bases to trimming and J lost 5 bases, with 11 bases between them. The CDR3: CASSSGAVTEAFF. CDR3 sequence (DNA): TGTGCCAGCAGCTCAGGGGCAGTGACTGAAGCTTTCTTT.

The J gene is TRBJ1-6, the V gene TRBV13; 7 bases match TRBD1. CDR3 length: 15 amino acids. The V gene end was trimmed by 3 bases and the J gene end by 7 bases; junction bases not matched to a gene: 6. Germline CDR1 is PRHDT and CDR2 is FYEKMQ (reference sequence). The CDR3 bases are TGTGCCAGCAGCTTCCGCAGGGGGGAGAATTCACCCCTCCACTTT. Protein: CASSFRRGENSPLHF.

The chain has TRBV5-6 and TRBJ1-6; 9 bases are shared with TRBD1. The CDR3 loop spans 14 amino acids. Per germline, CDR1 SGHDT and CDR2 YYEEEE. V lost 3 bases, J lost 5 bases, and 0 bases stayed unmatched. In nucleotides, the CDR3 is TGTGCCAGCAGCTACAGGGGGCATAATTCACCCCTCCACTTT. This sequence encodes CASSYRGHNSPLHF.

CDR3 nucleotides: TGTGCTAGTGGTTTAGGGACAGGGTCGATCGGGGAGCTGTTTTTT. It specifies CASGLGTGSIGELFF. V gene TRBV12-5 combines with J gene TRBJ2-2; 9 nucleotides align to TRBD1. Germline V lookup: CDR1 LGHNT, CDR2 FRNRAP. This CDR3 is 15 amino acids long. V was pared by 3 bases and J by 7 bases, with 6 bases of the junction left unmatched.

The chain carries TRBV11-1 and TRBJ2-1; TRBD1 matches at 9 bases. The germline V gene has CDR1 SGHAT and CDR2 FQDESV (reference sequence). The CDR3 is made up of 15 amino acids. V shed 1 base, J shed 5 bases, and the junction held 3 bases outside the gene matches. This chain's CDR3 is CASSLVGQGNNEQFF. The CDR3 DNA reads TGTGCCAGCAGCTTAGTAGGACAGGGGAACAATGAGCAGTTCTTC. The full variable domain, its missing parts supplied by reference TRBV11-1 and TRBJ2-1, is EAEVAQSPRYKITEKSQAVAFWCDPISGHATLYWYRQILGQGPELLVQFQDESVVDDSQLPKDRFSAERLKGVDSTLKIQPAELGDSAMYLCASSLVGQGNNEQFFGPGTRLTVL.

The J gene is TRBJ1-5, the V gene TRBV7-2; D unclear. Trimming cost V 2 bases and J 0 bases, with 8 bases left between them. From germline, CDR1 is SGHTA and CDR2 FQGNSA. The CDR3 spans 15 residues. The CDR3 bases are TGTGCCAGCAGCTTATCAGGTAGTAGCAATCAGCCCCAGCATTTT. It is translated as CASSLSGSSNQPQHF.

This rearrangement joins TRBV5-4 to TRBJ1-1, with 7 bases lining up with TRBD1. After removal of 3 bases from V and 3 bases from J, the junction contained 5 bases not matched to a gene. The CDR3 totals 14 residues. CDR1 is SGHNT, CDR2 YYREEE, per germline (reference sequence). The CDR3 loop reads CASSSGTVDTEAFF. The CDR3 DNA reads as TGTGCCAGCAGCTCCGGGACAGTAGACACTGAAGCTTTCTTT.

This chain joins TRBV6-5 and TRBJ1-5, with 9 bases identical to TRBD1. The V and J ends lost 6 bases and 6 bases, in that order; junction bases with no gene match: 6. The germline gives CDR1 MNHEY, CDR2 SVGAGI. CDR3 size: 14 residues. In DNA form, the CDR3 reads TGTGCCAGCAGCTCCCGACAGGGGGGTCAGCCCCAGCATTTT. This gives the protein CASSSRQGGQPQHF.

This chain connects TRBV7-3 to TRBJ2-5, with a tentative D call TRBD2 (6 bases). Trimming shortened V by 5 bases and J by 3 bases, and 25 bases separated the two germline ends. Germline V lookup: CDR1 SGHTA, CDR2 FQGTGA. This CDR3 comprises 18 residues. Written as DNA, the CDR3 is TGTGCCAGCAGCCGCACATCTGGGACTGGAGTAATGGAAGAGACCCAGTACTTC. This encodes CASSRTSGTGVMEETQYF.

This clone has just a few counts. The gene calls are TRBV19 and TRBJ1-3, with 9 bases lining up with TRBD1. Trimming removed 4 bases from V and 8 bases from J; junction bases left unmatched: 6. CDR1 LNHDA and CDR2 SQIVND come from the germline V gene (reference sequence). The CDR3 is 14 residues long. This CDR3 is CASSKGTGLHTIYF. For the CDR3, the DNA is TGTGCCAGTAGTAAAGGGACAGGGCTGCACACCATATATTTT.